Following are 24 T cell receptor beta chains from one sample sequenced in a study of blood T cells in healthy people across ages (dated by TCRdb to between 2015 and 2016). Library construction relied on 5' RACE. TCRdb names Illumina HiSeq 2500 as the instrument used. A second PCR of 7 to 11 cycles was performed with a sample-barcoded 5' primer and a J-beta primer mix. In-frame beta chains were kept once TCRdb had trimmed the public reads at Q25 with fastp and called clones with MiXCR. Rows merge per CDR3 protein into single entries with the most common DNA and genes. The sample table holds 500,000 to 600,000 distinct CDR3 sequences, of which roughly 28% were seen once. The ten largest clones represent approximately 17% of the sample. The specimen sequenced was blood. The origin of the receptors is a woman in her 70s in good health.

This clonotype was seen a few times. The chain employs TRBV6-1 and TRBJ1-1, with TRBD1 identical over 8 bases. This CDR3 comprises 15 residues. After removal of 6 bases from V and 0 bases from J, the junction contained 6 bases not matched to a gene. Germline V lookup: CDR1 MNHNS, CDR2 SASEGT. This chain's CDR3 is CASRTGDGMNTEAFF. The CDR3 region has the DNA TGTGCCAGCAGGACAGGGGACGGAATGAACACTGAAGCTTTCTTT.

The chain couples TRBV7-9 to TRBJ2-6; unclear D gene. This CDR3 is 18 amino acids long. V was shortened by 5 bases and J by 6 bases, with 23 bases between the two germline ends. Per germline, CDR1 SEHNR and CDR2 FQNEAQ (reference sequence). CDR3 region: CASSRPTDLTREANVLTF. The CDR3 DNA reads as TGTGCCAGCAGCAGGCCGACGGACCTGACCCGTGAGGCCAACGTCCTGACTTTC. The whole variable domain, remainder taken from reference TRBV7-9 and TRBJ2-6, is DTGVSQNPRHKITKRGQNVTFRCDPISEHNRLYWYRQTLGQGPEFLTYFQNEAQLEKSRLLSDRFSAERPKGSFSTLEIQRTEQGDSAMYLCASSRPTDLTREANVLTFGAGSRLTVL.

The chain is built from TRBV20-1 and TRBJ2-5; TRBD2 might be the D (5 bases). The CDR3 has 15 amino acids. Trimming pared 0 bases from V and 7 bases from J, leaving 18 bases between. From germline, CDR1 is DFQATT and CDR2 SNEGSKA (reference sequence). CDR3 region: CSARDPSGAVGTQYF. Here the CDR3 DNA reads TGCAGTGCTAGAGATCCCAGCGGCGCGGTTGGGACCCAGTACTTC.

The chain links TRBV10-2 to TRBJ2-3, with D tentatively TRBD1 or TRBD2 (5 bases each). Germline CDR1 reads WSHSY; CDR2 reads SAAADI. There are 14 residues in the CDR3. Trimming pared 2 bases from V and 2 bases from J, leaving 8 bases between. The CDR3 protein is CASSEPGATDTQYF. CDR3 DNA: TGCGCCAGCAGTGAGCCCGGGGCCACAGATACGCAGTATTTT.

This clonotype was observed a handful of times. The chain recombines TRBV7-2 with TRBJ2-1; D gene uncertain. Per the germline V gene, CDR1 is SGHTA and CDR2 is FQGNSA. The ends were cut back, 4 bases at V and 0 bases at J, with 13 bases in the middle. This CDR3 has 16 residues. The CDR3 protein is CASSSQDPGSYNEQFF. The CDR3 DNA reads as TGTGCCAGCAGCTCCCAAGACCCAGGCTCCTACAATGAGCAGTTCTTC.

This clonotype was counted between two and nine times. V is TRBV29-1 and J is TRBJ2-7; maybe TRBD1 (7 bases). CDR1 and CDR2 (germline): SQVTM, ANQGSEA. The CDR3 is 16 residues long. Trimming removed 4 bases at V and 0 bases at J, with 19 bases between. CDR3: CSVVPRRGQRSYEQYF. In DNA, the CDR3 is TGCAGCGTTGTTCCGCGGCGGGGACAGCGCTCCTACGAGCAGTACTTC.

V usage is TRBV6-2 or TRBV6-3 and J usage is TRBJ2-7; D tentatively fits TRBD1 or TRBD2 (6 bases each). Trimming took 2 bases from V and 3 from J, leaving 14 bases between them. Per germline, CDR1 MNHEY and CDR2 SVGEGT. The CDR3 has 15 residues. The CDR3 spells CASSYPGGGDYEQYF. The DNA of the CDR3 is TGTGCCAGCAGTTACCCCGGGGGCGGGGACTACGAGCAGTACTTC.

The CDR3: CASSPVTGNEDEKLFF. CDR3 DNA sequence: TGTGCCAGCAGTCCCGTTACAGGGAACGAAGATGAAAAACTGTTTTTT. This rearrangement joins TRBV27 to TRBJ1-4; D perhaps matches TRBD1 (6 bases). Germline CDR1 and CDR2: MNHEY and SMNVEV (reference sequence). The V and J ends lost 5 bases and 6 bases respectively, with 19 bases between them. The CDR3 sequence is 16 residues long. The entire variable domain, with the rest obtained from reference TRBV27 and TRBJ1-4, is as follows: EAQVTQNPRYLITVTGKKLTVTCSQNMNHEYMSWYRQDPGLGLRQIYYSMNVEVTDKGDVPEGYKVSRKEKRNFPLILESPSPNQTSLYFCASSPVTGNEDEKLFFGSGTQLSVL.

This clonotype was counted a few times. J is TRBJ2-1 and V is TRBV7-6; D is unresolved. CDR1 and CDR2 (germline): SGHVS, FNYEAQ. The V end was cut by 2 bases, the J end by 5 bases, with 13 bases between. The CDR3 contains 15 residues. As DNA, the CDR3 is TGTGCCAGCAGCTTAAGAGACGGTAGGAACAATGAGCAGTTCTTC. Its protein product is CASSLRDGRNNEQFF.

The sample holds a few counts of this clonotype. V gene TRBV4-2 combines with J gene TRBJ2-1; 12 nucleotides match TRBD2. TRBJ2-5 explains the end of the DNA better; the J call may be wrong. This CDR3 contains 18 residues. Germline loops: CDR1 LGHNA, CDR2 YNFKEQ. The CDR3 protein is CASSQEGLAGPSQETQYF. The CDR3 DNA reads TGTGCCAGCAGCCAAGAGGGACTAGCGGGTCCCTCCCAAGAGACCCAGTACTTC.

The rearrangement links TRBV9 to TRBJ2-7; 7 bases are shared with TRBD1. The CDR3 contains 15 residues. V shed 3 bases, J shed 5 bases, and the junction held 11 bases outside the gene matches. From germline, CDR1 is SGDLS and CDR2 YYNGEE. The CDR3 reads CASSARQGYGDEQYF. CDR3 DNA: TGTGCCAGCAGCGCTCGACAGGGTTATGGGGACGAGCAGTACTTC.

This clonotype was counted a few times. The chain has TRBV4-3 and TRBJ1-2; D may be TRBD1 (6 bases). This CDR3 spans 15 amino acids. The germline V and J ends were trimmed by 0 bases and 8 bases, with 16 bases remaining between them. Germline V CDR1 and CDR2: LGHNA, YSLEER. The CDR3 DNA reads as TGCGCCAGCAGCCAAGATCCAGGGGTCTTGAACGGCTACACCTTC. Protein: CASSQDPGVLNGYTF.

The chain joins TRBV5-1 to TRBJ2-7; D remains unclear. V was trimmed by 4 bases and J by 1 base, leaving 12 bases between them. This CDR3 is 14 amino acids long. Germline values: CDR1 SGHRS, CDR2 YFSETQ. CDR3 amino acids: CASSPGSKSYEQYF. DNA for the CDR3: TGCGCCAGCAGCCCGGGTAGTAAGTCCTACGAGCAGTACTTC.

This clonotype was counted ten times or more. The chain joins TRBV5-1 to TRBJ2-1, with D unresolved. Trimming shortened V by 1 base and J by 6 bases, and 2 bases separated the two germline ends. This CDR3 region has 11 residues. Per the germline V gene, CDR1 is SGHRS and CDR2 is YFSETQ. CDR3 sequence: CASSLTNEQFF. Written as DNA, the CDR3 is TGCGCCAGCAGCTTGACCAATGAGCAGTTCTTC.

This clonotype has a single count. One junction end does not reproduce the germline sequence, and a read error may be involved. This chain links TRBV6-5 with TRBJ2-5, with D unclear. The end of the DNA aligns better with TRBJ2-1, so the J call may be wrong. The V gene's germline CDR1 is MNHEY and CDR2 SVGAGI. The CDR3 contains 16 residues. CDR3 sequence (DNA): TGTGCCGGCAGTTACGGCGCAAGACGAGAGAAAGCAAAGCAGTTCTTC. This gives the protein CAGSYGARREKAKQFF.

This chain uses TRBV5-1 with TRBJ1-1; no clear D. Germline lookup yields CDR1 SGHRS and CDR2 YFSETQ. The CDR3 has 13 residues. V lost 7 bases and J lost 6, with 16 bases in between. CDR3 nucleotides: TGCGCCAGCTCGAGGGATGGGCTAGCTGAAGCTTTCTTT. Residues: CASSRDGLAEAFF.

This clonotype was observed at least ten times. The chain couples TRBV7-2 to TRBJ1-6, with a weak D call TRBD1 (6 bases). This CDR3 has 14 residues. The germline V gene encodes CDR1 SGHTA and CDR2 FQGNSA. Trimming stripped 4 bases from V and 7 bases from J, with 11 bases between. The CDR3 DNA reads as TGTGCCAGCAGCTCACAGGGATCCAATTCACCCCTCCACTTT. This encodes CASSSQGSNSPLHF.

The J gene is TRBJ2-5, the V gene TRBV7-9, with 10 bases aligning to TRBD2. J lost 7 bases, V lost 3 bases, and 11 bases had no gene match. Germline V gene sequence: CDR1 SEHNR, CDR2 FQNEAQ (reference sequence). This CDR3 is built from 16 residues. The DNA for the CDR3 is TGTGCCAGCAGCTTCTTAGCGGGGGGACTCTCCGGGACCCAGTACTTC. Protein sequence: CASSFLAGGLSGTQYF.

This clonotype was detected once. A much larger clone lies a single base off, so this may be a read error. The DNA for the CDR3 is TGTGCCAGCAGAAACAATGAGCAGTTCTTC. Its translation is CASRNNEQFF. The chain has TRBV25-1 and TRBJ2-1; D is unresolved. Germline V gene data show CDR1 as MGHDK and CDR2 as SYGVNS. V was cut by 6 bases and J by 5 bases, with 2 bases left in between. This CDR3 comprises 10 residues.

V gene TRBV12-5 combines with J gene TRBJ2-7, with D unresolved. The CDR3 extends over 11 amino acids. V was trimmed by 2 bases and J by 6 bases, leaving 5 bases between them. The germline V gene has CDR1 LGHNT and CDR2 FRNRAP. Here the CDR3 DNA reads TGTGCTAGTGGTTTGTCGAGCGAGCAGTACTTC. Its protein product is CASGLSSEQYF.

A few counts support this clonotype. The chain is built from TRBV4-1 and TRBJ2-1; D might be TRBD1 (6 bases). V was trimmed by 3 bases and J by 4 bases, leaving 13 bases between them. CDR3 length: 15 residues. Germline assignment: CDR1 MGHRA and CDR2 YSYEKL. The CDR3 spells CASSHGQIRYNEQFF. As DNA, the CDR3 is TGCGCCAGCAGCCACGGACAGATAAGATACAATGAGCAGTTCTTC.

The chain joins TRBV20-1 to TRBJ1-2; D not resolved. Germline CDR1 is DFQATT and CDR2 is SNEGSKA (reference sequence). CDR3 length: 12 residues. V was clipped by 3 bases and J by 0 bases, with 5 bases between them. In nucleotides, the CDR3 is TGCAGTGCTAGTTGGTCTAACTATGGCTACACCTTC. Residues: CSASWSNYGYTF.

V usage is TRBV20-1 and J usage is TRBJ2-6; D gene unclear. Germline V gene data show CDR1 as DFQATT and CDR2 as SNEGSKA (reference sequence). Trimming pared 6 bases from V and 0 bases from J, leaving 6 bases between. The CDR3 has 13 amino acids. DNA for the CDR3: TGCAGTGCACCCTACTCTGGGGCCAACGTCCTGACTTTC. This codes for CSAPYSGANVLTF.

This clonotype appeared a few times. A read error may produce the germline difference seen at one junction end. The chain's CDR3 is CASSTGGNTGELFF. The CDR3 coding sequence is TGTGCCAGTAGTACCGGGGGGAACACCGGAGAGCTGTTTTTT. V gene TRBV19 combines with J gene TRBJ2-2, with TRBD2 matching over 7 bases. The CDR3 is 14 amino acids. Germline V gene sequence: CDR1 LNHDA, CDR2 SQIVND (reference sequence).